This TCR beta chain was sequenced during a study of OX40 agonist ivuxolimab in advanced cancers. Overall study results and limits: The average count of expanded clones was higher among CD8+ T cells than among CD4+.

Profiled with immunoSEQ multiplex PCR; TCRdb holds only in-frame clones, not every one. The repertoire holds over 95,000 clones, 75% to 95% seen once, with around 0.32% in the top ten. Concerning this clone: What it recognizes is unknown.

Germline V gene data show CDR1 as SGHRS and CDR2 as YFSETQ. The CDR3 contains 15 residues. V was cut by 6 bases and J by 2 bases, with 14 bases left in between. The V gene is TRBV5-1, the J gene TRBJ2-2, with D unclear. This specimen was CD4+ or CD8+ T cells sorted from blood, taken in a trial of the OX40 agonist ivuxolimab. The receptor comes from an adult with an advanced solid tumor such as melanoma, head and neck, liver or kidney cancer. The CDR3 DNA reads TGCGCCAGCACACCGGACGGCCTAAACACCGGGGAGCTGTTTTTT. Translated, it gives CASTPDGLNTGELFF.